The sequence of this TCR beta chain was determined in a study of blood T cell repertoires in COVID-19. Study background: COVID-19 samples collected from the United States, Italy and Spain covered acute and convalescent phases.

Under the authors' procedure: Estimation of nucleated cell counts was performed using reference gene primer amplification. This table comes from immunoSEQ multiplex PCR, and its TCRdb copy is limited to in-frame clones, with some not included. From that table come the V and J calls and clone size; the DNA was used to work out D and trimming. The sample consists of about 220,000 clones, about four fifths of them appearing once. This study enrolled people aged roughly 18 to 100 from around 25 US geographic areas. The germline CDR1 and CDR2 sequences are KGHSH and LQKENI. This CDR3 region has 15 residues. Trimming pared 0 bases from V and 0 bases from J, leaving 6 bases between.

The source is a woman aged 60-75 years who had recovered from COVID-19. The sequenced sample consisted of PBMCs or T cells enriched from blood (not recorded which). The rearrangement joins TRBV18 to TRBJ1-5, with unresolved D. The CDR3 DNA follows: TGTGCCAGCTCACCACCGAGCAATAGCAATCAGCCCCAGCATTTT. Encoded protein: CASSPPSNSNQPQHF.